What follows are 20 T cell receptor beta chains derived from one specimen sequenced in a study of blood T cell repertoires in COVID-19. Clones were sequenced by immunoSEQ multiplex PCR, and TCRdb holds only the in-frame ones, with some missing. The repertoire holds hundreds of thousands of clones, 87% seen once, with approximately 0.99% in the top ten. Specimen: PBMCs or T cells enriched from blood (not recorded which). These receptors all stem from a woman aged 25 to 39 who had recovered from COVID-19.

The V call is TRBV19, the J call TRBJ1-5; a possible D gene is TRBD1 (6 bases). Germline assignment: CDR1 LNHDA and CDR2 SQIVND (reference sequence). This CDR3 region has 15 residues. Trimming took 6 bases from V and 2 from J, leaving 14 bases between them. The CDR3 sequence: CASSPGGQRNQPQHF. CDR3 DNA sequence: TGTGCCAGTAGCCCCGGAGGACAGCGCAATCAGCCCCAGCATTTT.

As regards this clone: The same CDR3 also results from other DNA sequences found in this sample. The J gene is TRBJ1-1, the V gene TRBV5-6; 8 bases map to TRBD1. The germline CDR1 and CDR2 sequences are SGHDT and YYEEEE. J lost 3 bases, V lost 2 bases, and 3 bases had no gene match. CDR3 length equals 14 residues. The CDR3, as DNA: TGTGCCAGCAGCTTTGGACAGGGAGACACTGAAGCTTTCTTT. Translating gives CASSFGQGDTEAFF.

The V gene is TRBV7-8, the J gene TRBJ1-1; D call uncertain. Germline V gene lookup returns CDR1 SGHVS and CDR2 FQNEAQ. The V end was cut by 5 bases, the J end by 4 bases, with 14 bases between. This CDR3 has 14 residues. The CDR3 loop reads CASSLTAGITEAFF. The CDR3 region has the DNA TGTGCCAGCAGCCTGACCGCGGGGATCACTGAAGCTTTCTTT.

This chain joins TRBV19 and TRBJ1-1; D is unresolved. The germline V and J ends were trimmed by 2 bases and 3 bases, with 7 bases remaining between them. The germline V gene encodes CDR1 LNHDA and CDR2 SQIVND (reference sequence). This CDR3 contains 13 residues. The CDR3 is CASSIIRDTEAFF. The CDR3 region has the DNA TGTGCCAGTAGTATAATCCGGGACACTGAAGCTTTCTTT. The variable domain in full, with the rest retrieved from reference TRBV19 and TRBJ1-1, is DGGITQSPKYLFRKEGQNVTLSCEQNLNHDAMYWYRQDPGQGLRLIYYSQIVNDFQKGDIAEGYSVSREKKESFPLTVTSAQKNPTAFYLCASSIIRDTEAFFGQGTRLTVV.

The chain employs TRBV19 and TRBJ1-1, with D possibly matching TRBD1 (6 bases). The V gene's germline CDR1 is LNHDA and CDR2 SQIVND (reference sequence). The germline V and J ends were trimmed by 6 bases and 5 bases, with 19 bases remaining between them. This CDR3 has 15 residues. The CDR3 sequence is CASSPNSRGVTEAFF. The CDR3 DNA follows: TGTGCCAGTAGCCCGAATTCCAGGGGAGTGACTGAAGCTTTCTTT.

CDR3 loop: CASTYTGLLGNTIYF. CDR3 bases: TGTGCCAGCACTTACACAGGGTTGCTCGGAAACACCATATATTTT. The V call is TRBV5-6, the J call TRBJ1-3; tentative D call: TRBD1 (6 bases). Germline V gene data show CDR1 as SGHDT and CDR2 as YYEEEE. The CDR3 is 15 residues long. The V gene lost 6 bases and the J gene lost 4 bases, with 17 bases spanning the gap.

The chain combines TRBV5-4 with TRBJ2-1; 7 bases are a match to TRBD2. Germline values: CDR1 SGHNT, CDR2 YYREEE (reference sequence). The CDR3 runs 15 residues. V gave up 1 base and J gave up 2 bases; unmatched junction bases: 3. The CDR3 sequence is CASSLLGGAYNEQFF. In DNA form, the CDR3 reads TGTGCCAGCAGCTTGTTGGGGGGGGCCTACAATGAGCAGTTCTTC.

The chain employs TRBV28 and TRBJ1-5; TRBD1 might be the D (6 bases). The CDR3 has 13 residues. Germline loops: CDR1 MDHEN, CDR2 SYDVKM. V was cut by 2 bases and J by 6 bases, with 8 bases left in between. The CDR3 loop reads CASSLQGSQPQHF. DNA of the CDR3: TGTGCCAGCAGTTTACAGGGGAGTCAGCCCCAGCATTTT.

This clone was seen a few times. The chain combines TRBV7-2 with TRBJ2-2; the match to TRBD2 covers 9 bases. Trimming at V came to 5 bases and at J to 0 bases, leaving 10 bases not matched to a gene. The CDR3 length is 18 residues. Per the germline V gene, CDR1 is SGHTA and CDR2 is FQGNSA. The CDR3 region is CASSVLFTSGPNTGELFF. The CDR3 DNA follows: TGTGCCAGCAGCGTTCTTTTCACTAGCGGGCCGAACACCGGGGAGCTGTTTTTT.

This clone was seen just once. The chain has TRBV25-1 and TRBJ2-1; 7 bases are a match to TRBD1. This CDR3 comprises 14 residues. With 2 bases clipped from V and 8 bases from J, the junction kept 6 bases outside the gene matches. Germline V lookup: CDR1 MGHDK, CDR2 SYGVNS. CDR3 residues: CASSEPGRGYEQFF. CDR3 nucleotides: TGTGCCAGCAGTGAACCGGGCAGGGGGTATGAGCAGTTCTTC.

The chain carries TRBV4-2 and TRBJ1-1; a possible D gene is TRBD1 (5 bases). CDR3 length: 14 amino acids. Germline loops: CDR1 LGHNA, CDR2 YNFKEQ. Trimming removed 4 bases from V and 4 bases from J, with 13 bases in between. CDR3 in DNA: TGTGCCAGCAGCCCCGAGACAGTGCCCACTGAAGCTTTCTTT. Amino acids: CASSPETVPTEAFF.

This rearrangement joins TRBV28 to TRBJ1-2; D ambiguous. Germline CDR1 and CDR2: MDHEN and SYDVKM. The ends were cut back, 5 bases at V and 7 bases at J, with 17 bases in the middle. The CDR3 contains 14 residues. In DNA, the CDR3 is TGTGCCAGCAGTCAGTTAGGGAGATCACTTGGCTACACCTTC. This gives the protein CASSQLGRSLGYTF.

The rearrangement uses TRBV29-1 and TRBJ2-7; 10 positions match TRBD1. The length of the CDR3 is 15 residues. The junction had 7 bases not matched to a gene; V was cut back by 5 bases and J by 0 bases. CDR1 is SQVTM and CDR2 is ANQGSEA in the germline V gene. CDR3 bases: TGCAGCGTTTTAGCAGGGACAGGGGACTCCTACGAGCAGTACTTC. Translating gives CSVLAGTGDSYEQYF.

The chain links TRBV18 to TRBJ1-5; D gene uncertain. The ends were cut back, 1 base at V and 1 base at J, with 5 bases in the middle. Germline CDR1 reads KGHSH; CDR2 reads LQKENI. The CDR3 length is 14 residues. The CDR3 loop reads CASSPRESNQPQHF. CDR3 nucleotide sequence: TGTGCCAGCTCACCACGGGAGAGCAATCAGCCCCAGCATTTT.

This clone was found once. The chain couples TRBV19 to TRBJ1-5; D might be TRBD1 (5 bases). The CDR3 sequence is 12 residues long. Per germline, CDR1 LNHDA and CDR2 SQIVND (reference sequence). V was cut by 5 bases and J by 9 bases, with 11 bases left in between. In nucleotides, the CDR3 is TGTGCCAGTAGTTTCAGGGTTCCGCCCCAGCATTTT. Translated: CASSFRVPPQHF.

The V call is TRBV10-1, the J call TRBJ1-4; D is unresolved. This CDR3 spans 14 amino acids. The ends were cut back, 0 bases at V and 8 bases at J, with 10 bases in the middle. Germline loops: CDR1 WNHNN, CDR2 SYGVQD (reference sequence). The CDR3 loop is CASSESTGGEKLFF. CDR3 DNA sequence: TGCGCCAGCAGTGAGTCGACGGGAGGGGAAAAACTGTTTTTT.

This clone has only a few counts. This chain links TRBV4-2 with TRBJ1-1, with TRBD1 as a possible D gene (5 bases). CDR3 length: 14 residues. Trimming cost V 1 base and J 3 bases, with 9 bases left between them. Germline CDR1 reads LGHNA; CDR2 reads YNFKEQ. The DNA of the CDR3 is TGTGCCAGCAGCCAAGCGGTAGGGGACACTGAAGCTTTCTTT. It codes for CASSQAVGDTEAFF.

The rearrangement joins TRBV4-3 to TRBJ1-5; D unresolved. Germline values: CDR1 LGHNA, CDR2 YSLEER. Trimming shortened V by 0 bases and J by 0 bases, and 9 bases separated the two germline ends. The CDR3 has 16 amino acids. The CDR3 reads CASSQDRGISNQPQHF. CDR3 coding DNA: TGCGCCAGCAGCCAAGACCGAGGGATTAGCAATCAGCCCCAGCATTTT.

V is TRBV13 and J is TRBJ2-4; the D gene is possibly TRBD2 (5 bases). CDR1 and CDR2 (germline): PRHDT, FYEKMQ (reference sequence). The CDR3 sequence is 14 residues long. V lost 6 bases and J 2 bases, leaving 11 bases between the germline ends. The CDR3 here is CASRPRGSKNIQYF. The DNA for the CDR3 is TGTGCCAGCAGGCCTCGCGGGTCCAAAAACATTCAGTACTTC.

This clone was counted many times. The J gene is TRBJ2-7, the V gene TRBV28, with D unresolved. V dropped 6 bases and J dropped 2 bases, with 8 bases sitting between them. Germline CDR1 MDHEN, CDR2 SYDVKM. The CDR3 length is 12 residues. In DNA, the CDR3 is TGTGCCAGCAGGGCAAATACCTACGAGCAGTACTTC. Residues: CASRANTYEQYF.